This is a list of T cell receptor beta chains from one sample in a study of a mutant IDH1 vaccine in newly diagnosed glioma. Which antigens these TCRs recognize remains unknown. TCRdb keeps only in-frame clones here, not all; method: immunoSEQ multiplex PCR. Among tens of thousands of clones listed, more than 70% were seen once. This material consisted of PBMCs, taken from a glioma patient whose treatment included an IDH1 peptide vaccine. The source is a woman between 40 and 50 years old with glioma. Each CDR3 is given with its conserved first and last residue. A D gene is named only where the DNA matches it firmly. A row's size may be missing; if present it is once, few, many or a size class.

-,-,TRBV5-6,TRBJ2-7,TGTGCCAGCAGCTTGGGGGGCGAGCAGTACTTC,CASSLGGEQYF
-,once,TRBV11-2,TRBJ2-2,TGTGCCAGCAGCTTAGAGCTAGACACCGGGGAGCTGTTTTTT,CASSLELDTGELFF
TRBD2,few,TRBV6-6,TRBJ2-2,TGTGCCAGCAGTTGGGACTACCTGAACACCGGGGAGCTGTTTTTT,CASSWDYLNTGELFF
TRBD1,-,TRBV7-8,TRBJ1-6,TGTGCCAGCAGCCTTAGGACAGGGGTTGGGGGGCCTAATAATTCACCCCTCCACTTT,CASSLRTGVGGPNNSPLHF
-,-,TRBV29-1,TRBJ2-6,TGCAGCGTACCATCCGGAGTAGGGGCCAACGTCCTGACTTTC,CSVPSGVGANVLTF
TRBD1,once,TRBV4-1,TRBJ2-7,TGCGCCAGCAGCCAAGCCGCGACAGGGGGCGGACAGTACTTC,CASSQAATGGGQYF
-,-,TRBV14,TRBJ2-3,TGTGCCAGCAGCCAAGAGACGAGTCGGGATACGCAGTATTTT,CASSQETSRDTQYF
-,once,TRBV6-6,TRBJ2-7,TGTGCCAGCAGTCGAGAATTGACCGTCGGTTACGAGCAGTACTTC,CASSRELTVGYEQYF
TRBD2,-,TRBV19,TRBJ2-3,TGTGCCAGTAGTAGCCGGACTAGCGGTGTGTCAGATACGCAGTATTTT,CASSSRTSGVSDTQYF
TRBD1,-,TRBV6-9,TRBJ2-6,TGTGCCAGCAGTTCAACACAGGGGCGGAACGTCCTGACTTTC,CASSSTQGRNVLTF
-,-,TRBV2,TRBJ2-5,TGTGCCAGCACCTCCGGGACCCACCGTCAAGAGACCCAGTACTTC,CASTSGTHRQETQYF
-,-,TRBV18,TRBJ2-2,TGTGCCAGCTCAGGGACACTCCGCGCGAACACCGGGGAGCTGTTTTTT,CASSGTLRANTGELFF
TRBD1,-,TRBV5-1,TRBJ2-2,TGCGCCAGCGCGGACAGGGGGAATCTCGCGAACACCGGGGAGCTGTTTTTT,CASADRGNLANTGELFF
TRBD2,-,TRBV19,TRBJ2-7,TGTGCCAGTAGTACGGGACTAGCGGGAGTTCTCGAGCAGTACTTC,CASSTGLAGVLEQYF
TRBD1,-,TRBV9,TRBJ2-7,TGTGCCAGCAGCGAGAGGGGTGGGACAGGAGACTACGAGCAGTACTTC,CASSERGGTGDYEQYF
-,-,TRBV7-2,TRBJ2-1,TGTGCCAGCAGCTTAGAGCTCAATGAGCAGTTCTTC,CASSLELNEQFF